The sequence of this T cell receptor (beta chain) was determined in a study of T cell responses to AZD1222 COVID-19 vaccine (dated by TCRdb to the early 2020s). Background for the entire study: Because spike-specific TCR depth and breadth did not differ between the two schedules, AZD1222 recipients who got a second dose at roughly 4 weeks were pooled with those who got a second dose at roughly 12 weeks. TCR sequencing covered more than 230 trial participants: nearly 210 given two doses of AZD1222 and 26 given two doses of MenACWY control vaccine. Enrollment into the trials was organized by age into subgroups of 18-55, 56-69 and 70-plus years, and those subgroups contained roughly 140, 27 and 60 TCR-sequenced participants, respectively. What the study reported, not specific to this receptor: After two AZD1222 doses, both the breadth and the depth of spike-specific TCRs were significantly higher than at day 0 and than in MenACWY recipients. The 56-69-year group was small, and its depth increase did not reach significance, likely because of low power. Reportedly, almost half of the unique spike-specific TCRs recognized epitopes lying outside the regions that are mutated in the B.1.351 and B.1.1.7 variants. Participants were mostly white British and included more females than males, and it was suggested by the authors that clonal diversity may have been underestimated. The vaccine-associated CD4 TCRs covered the entire spike protein, and the dominant responses fell in regions 160-218 and 743-854. Because no day 14 peak-response samples were available, the repertoires could be characterized only after the peak T cell response. Conclusions about previously exposed vaccinees were limited because only a handful of AZD1222 recipients were SARS-CoV-2 seropositive at baseline.

From the cysteine through the phenylalanine, the CDR3 covers 16 amino acids. Only the CDR3 portion is preserved as DNA: 48 bases, with reading frame beginning at the first base. The germline V gene gives CDR1 as SGHTS and CDR2 as YDEGEE. The junction carries 20 bases between V and J, which are trimmed by 4 bases and 7 bases respectively. Comments on this clone: Its antigen remains unidentified. There are no base qualities to consult, and no much larger clone falls within one base.

Interpreted using the paper, the time point label stands for: baseline before first vaccination. The vaccinee samples were drawn from two UK trials, COV001 and COV002, one of which was a single-blind randomized controlled phase 2/3 trial testing AZD1222 (ChAdOx1 nCoV-19) in healthy adults. Trial participant PBMC samples were collected at day 0 and day 28 after the second dose for TCRbeta chain sequencing. The CDR3 regions of human TCRbeta chains were analyzed by immunosequencing. From the authors' description of their analysis: Repertoire TCRs were checked for matches against a reference library of SARS-CoV-2-specific TCRs that had been generated using the MIRA antigen-specificity platform. Breadth was defined as the fraction of unique TCRs that were SARS-CoV-2-associated. Depth was defined as the fraction of total T cells that were SARS-CoV-2-associated. Using the MIRA data, each spike-specific TCR was mapped to the spike region that the TCR reacts to and placed in a CD4 or CD8 class. Log10-transformed breadth and depth values were compared by one-way ANOVA with Sidak's multiple comparisons tests. Held by TCRdb, this immuneACCESS table contains in-frame sequences only and omits some clones. Under half of the omission traces to an unresolved V gene where checked; the cause of the rest is unknown. That table is the source of V, J and clone size, and D and trimming were worked out from the DNA. This sample has tens of thousands of clones in its table, and about 90% of those were observed once. The ten biggest clones cover about 8.4% of the sample.

The receptor's source is an adult in good health. The specimen comprised peripheral blood, sampled on day 0 of AZD1222 vaccination. The chain is encoded by TRBV5-8 joined to TRBJ1-4; the D gene is not confidently resolved. The nucleotides are TGTGCCAGCAGCGGATCCCCGGGCGGGAGGCGTGAAAAACTGTTTTTT. Translated, this is CASSGSPGGRREKLFF.